The subject of this entry is one TCR beta chain. This record comes from a study of T cells in Graves' hyperthyroidism and ophthalmopathy. Used for diagnoses were clinical symptoms, serum thyroxine and TRAb, thyroid ultrasound and orbital computed tomography. TCR beta CDR3 sequences were amplified from RNA transcripts. HTBI primers drove first-round RT-PCR of the TCR CDR3. In TCRdb, the multiplex PCR reads were re-called with MiXCR into one record per CDR3 protein. In the table there are about 640,000 distinct CDR3 sequences, 20% of which are singletons. The sample consisted of blood. The TCR sequence derives from a man in his thirties or forties with Graves' ophthalmopathy.

The CDR3 DNA sequence: TGTGCCGGAGGGGGCGGGATAGACACCGGGGAGCTGTTTTTT. This sequence encodes CAGGGGIDTGELFF. This chain uses TRBV2 with TRBJ2-2, with D possibly TRBD1 on 7 matching bases. In germline, CDR1 is SNHLY, CDR2 FYNNEI. The CDR3 totals 14 residues. The V gene lost 11 bases and the J gene lost 3 bases, with 16 bases spanning the gap. Drawing the rest from reference TRBV2 and TRBJ2-2, the complete variable domain is EPEVTQTPSHQVTQMGQEVILRCVPISNHLYFYWYRQILGQKVEFLVSFYNNEISEKSEIFDDQFSVERPDGSNFTLKIRSTKLEDSAMYFCAGGGGIDTGELFFGEGSRLTVL.